The 13 T cell receptor beta chains in this list originate from one sample, sequenced in a study of T cells in Graves' hyperthyroidism and ophthalmopathy. What was amplified from RNA transcripts were TCR beta CDR3 regions. First-round RT-PCR with HTBI primers amplified the TCR CDR3 region. Each CDR3 protein is one row after TCRdb ran MiXCR on the multiplex PCR reads. The sample contains around 300,000 distinct CDR3 sequences, around 15% of which appear only once. The sequencing input was blood. These receptors all stem from a woman aged 40-49 years with Graves' hyperthyroidism.

This clonotype was observed a handful of times. V usage is TRBV12-3 or TRBV12-4 and J usage is TRBJ1-1; 9 nucleotides match TRBD1. The CDR3 length is 15 residues. The J segment lost 4 bases and the V segment lost 3 bases, leaving 6 bases of the junction unmatched. The CDR3 DNA follows: TGTGCCAGCAGTTTTGGGACAGGGATGGTCACTGAAGCTTTCTTT. Translated, it gives CASSFGTGMVTEAFF.

This clonotype was detected many times. The rearrangement links TRBV7-2 to TRBJ1-2; the D is unclear. Germline V gene data show CDR1 as SGHTA and CDR2 as FQGNSA. This CDR3 has 15 amino acids. The V gene lost 1 base and the J gene lost 4 bases, with 13 bases spanning the gap. CDR3 sequence: CASSLEGQLSYGYTF. CDR3 coding DNA: TGTGCCAGCAGCTTAGAAGGCCAGTTATCCTATGGCTACACCTTC.

This clonotype was counted between two and nine times. J is TRBJ1-3 and V is TRBV12-3 or TRBV12-4, with a possible D match to TRBD1 (5 bases). The V end was cut by 6 bases, the J end by 2 bases, with 11 bases between. The CDR3 is made up of 14 amino acids. CDR3 protein: CASRLGTAGNTIYF. The CDR3 nucleotides are TGTGCCAGCAGGCTCGGGACTGCTGGAAACACCATATATTTT.

The V call is TRBV7-2, the J call TRBJ2-7, with TRBD1 as a possible D gene (6 bases). The germline CDR1 and CDR2 sequences are SGHTA and FQGNSA. With 4 bases removed from V and 3 bases from J, the gap between germline ends came to 13 bases. The CDR3 totals 14 residues. CDR3 sequence: CASSSGTSLYEQYF. CDR3 nucleotides: TGTGCCAGCAGCTCCGGGACATCCCTCTACGAGCAGTACTTC.

This clonotype has ten or more counts. The chain combines TRBV6-1 with TRBJ1-6; 9 bases agree with TRBD1. V shed 7 bases and J 10 bases; nucleotides not matched to a gene: 8. Germline loops: CDR1 MNHNS, CDR2 SASEGT. The CDR3 sequence is 14 residues long. The DNA for the CDR3 is TGTGCCAGCACCTTTAGGACAGGGGACTCACCCCTCCACTTT. It codes for CASTFRTGDSPLHF.

At least ten counts were recorded for this clonotype. This chain connects TRBV3-1 to TRBJ2-7, with TRBD1 matching 7 bases. Germline V gives CDR1 LGHDT, CDR2 YNNKEL (reference sequence). V shed 2 bases and J 1 base; nucleotides not matched to a gene: 2. This CDR3 region has 14 residues. For the CDR3, the DNA is TGTGCCAGCAGCCAACAGGGACAGTCCTACGAGCAGTACTTC. It yields the protein CASSQQGQSYEQYF.

J is TRBJ2-1 and V is TRBV5-1; the match to TRBD2 covers 13 bases. The length of the CDR3 is 17 residues. With 4 bases clipped from V and 9 bases from J, the junction kept 13 bases outside the gene matches. The V gene's germline CDR1 is SGHRS and CDR2 YFSETQ. CDR3 loop: CASSRTVLAGGHGEQFF. CDR3 in DNA: TGCGCCAGCAGCCGGACCGTACTAGCGGGAGGGCACGGTGAGCAGTTCTTC.

The J gene is TRBJ2-7, the V gene TRBV7-9; TRBD1 aligns across 8 bases. The CDR3 is made up of 13 amino acids. The V segment lost 6 bases and the J segment 3 bases; nucleotides outside the gene matches: 4. In germline, CDR1 is SEHNR, CDR2 FQNEAQ (reference sequence). The CDR3 nucleotides read TGTGCCAGCAGATATGGACAGGGCTACGAGCAGTACTTC. As protein: CASRYGQGYEQYF.

A few counts support this clonotype. The rearrangement joins TRBV6-1 to TRBJ2-1; TRBD2 is a possible D gene (5 bases). CDR1 and CDR2 from the germline V gene are MNHNS and SASEGT. V was trimmed by 6 bases and J by 0 bases, leaving 9 bases between them. CDR3 length: 14 amino acids. In DNA form, the CDR3 reads TGTGCCAGCAGACCGGGGAGCTCCTACAATGAGCAGTTCTTC. It is translated as CASRPGSSYNEQFF.

This clonotype was recorded only once. This sequence joins TRBV4-1 and TRBJ2-7, with 8 bases fitting TRBD2. This CDR3 is built from 15 residues. Losses at the gene ends were 5 bases for V and 5 bases for J; bases not matched to a gene: 11. Germline V CDR1 and CDR2: MGHRA, YSYEKL. The CDR3 protein is CASSNRIAGLNEQYF. The CDR3 nucleotides read TGCGCCAGCAGCAACAGAATAGCGGGACTGAACGAGCAGTACTTC.

This clonotype was recorded at least ten times. This sequence joins TRBV27 and TRBJ2-1, with 8 positions matching TRBD1. The CDR3 runs to 15 residues. CDR1 is MNHEY, CDR2 SMNVEV, per germline (reference sequence). The ends lost 6 bases at V and 9 bases at J; junction bases unmatched: 13. Here the CDR3 reads CASRSTGVKSGEQFF. The CDR3 bases are TGTGCCAGCAGATCGACAGGGGTCAAGTCGGGTGAGCAGTTCTTC.

This clonotype was seen more than once but under ten times. The chain carries TRBV5-1 and TRBJ1-5; D gene uncertain. The V end lost 0 bases, the J end lost 5 bases, and 9 bases lay between the germline ends. The CDR3 has 14 residues. The germline gives CDR1 SGHRS, CDR2 YFSETQ. The CDR3 loop is CASSLDPADQPQHF. Written as DNA, the CDR3 is TGCGCCAGCAGCTTGGACCCGGCAGATCAGCCCCAGCATTTT.

There are many counts of this clonotype. The chain links TRBV2 to TRBJ1-3; 9 bases map to TRBD1. Germline V lookup: CDR1 SNHLY, CDR2 FYNNEI. CDR3 length equals 15 residues. After removal of 8 bases from V and 3 bases from J, the junction contained 8 bases not matched to a gene. Here the CDR3 reads CASGAQGAYGNTIYF. As DNA, the CDR3 is TGTGCCAGCGGCGCACAGGGGGCCTATGGAAACACCATATATTTT.